The 2 T cell receptor beta chains presented below share a single source sample, sequenced in a study of PD-1 blockade in classical Hodgkin lymphoma. Produced via immunoSEQ multiplex PCR; TCRdb's table is partial and in-frame only. The sample yields 70,000 to 85,000 clones, about 92% seen once. Brentuximab vedotin exposure varied, and every patient relapsed after autologous stem cell transplantation. The sample here was peripheral blood mononuclear cells (PBMCs), taken at baseline. The receptors originated from a human donor with classical Hodgkin lymphoma.

The chain is built from TRBV4-3 and TRBJ2-2; 8 bases line up with TRBD2. The CDR3 is 15 residues long. V shed 7 bases, J shed 4 bases, and the junction held 8 bases outside the gene matches. The germline gives CDR1 LGHNA, CDR2 YSLEER. CDR3 nucleotide sequence: TGCGCCAGCACCCGTTCGCTAGCGGGCACCGGGGAGCTGTTTTTT. Translated: CASTRSLAGTGELFF.

The chain employs TRBV9 and TRBJ2-1, with 7 bases fitting TRBD2. The ends lost 0 bases at V and 3 bases at J; junction bases unmatched: 12. Per the germline V gene, CDR1 is SGDLS and CDR2 is YYNGEE. CDR3 length equals 18 residues. The CDR3, as DNA: TGTGCCAGCAGCGTAGTTGGCCCGGCGGGGGATAGCTACAATGAGCAGTTCTTC. Translation: CASSVVGPAGDSYNEQFF. Drawing the rest from reference TRBV9 and TRBJ2-1, the complete variable domain is DSGVTQTPKHLITATGQRVTLRCSPRSGDLSVYWYQQSLDQGLQFLIQYYNGEERAKGNILERFSAQQFPDLHSELNLSSLELGDSALYFCASSVVGPAGDSYNEQFFGPGTRLTVL.